The 26 T cell receptor beta chains presented below share a single source sample, sequenced in a study of T cell responses to AZD1222 COVID-19 vaccine. Sequencing was performed with immunoSEQ multiplex PCR; in TCRdb, only in-frame clones are kept and a portion is missing. This sample has about 150,000 clones, with roughly 92% found just once. The sequencing here drew on peripheral blood, taken on day 0 of AZD1222 vaccination. The receptors come from an adult in good health.

The chain uses TRBV27 and TRBJ1-6; TRBD1 matches 8 bases. V gave up 4 bases and J gave up 7 bases; unmatched junction bases: 6. CDR1 MNHEY and CDR2 SMNVEV come from the germline V gene (reference sequence). The CDR3 spans 15 residues. The CDR3 region has the DNA TGTGCCAGCAGTTCCCCCAGGGGGCTCAATTCACCCCTCCACTTT. This codes for CASSSPRGLNSPLHF.

There are a few counts of this clone. DNA of the CDR3: TGTGCCAGCAGTTACTCGGGGGGCGGCTCACCCCTCCACTTT. This gives the protein CASSYSGGGSPLHF. The gene calls are TRBV6-2 or TRBV6-3 and TRBJ1-6; D may be TRBD1 (6 bases). The CDR3 covers 14 residues. The germline V and J ends were trimmed by 0 bases and 10 bases, with 10 bases remaining between them. Per germline, CDR1 MNHEY and CDR2 SVGEGT.

The rearrangement uses TRBV18 and TRBJ2-7; D perhaps matches TRBD1 (5 bases). Germline lookup yields CDR1 KGHSH and CDR2 LQKENI. The V end was cut by 4 bases, the J end by 7 bases, with 20 bases between. The CDR3 is made up of 15 amino acids. CDR3 bases: TGTGCCAGCTCACACACCCTTAAGGCAGGGTTTGAGCAGTACTTC. Its protein is CASSHTLKAGFEQYF.

V and J are TRBV6-2 or TRBV6-3 and TRBJ1-1; 9 bases fit TRBD1. The V gene end was trimmed by 5 bases and the J gene end by 0 bases; junction bases not matched to a gene: 13. The CDR3 length is 18 residues. Looked up from germline, CDR1 is MNHEY and CDR2 is SVGEGT. The CDR3 is CASSLGLGTGFMNTEAFF. The CDR3 coding sequence is TGTGCCAGCAGTCTCGGTCTCGGGACAGGGTTCATGAACACTGAAGCTTTCTTT.

The chain carries TRBV11-2 and TRBJ1-1; tentatively, D is TRBD1 (5 bases). V was cut by 4 bases and J by 0 bases, with 6 bases left in between. CDR1 is SGHAT and CDR2 is FQNNGV in the germline V gene. This CDR3 comprises 13 residues. CDR3 region: CASSSGLNTEAFF. The DNA for the CDR3 is TGTGCCAGCAGCTCAGGGTTGAACACTGAAGCTTTCTTT.

On this clone: The sample carries other DNA sequences with the same CDR3. In DNA form, the CDR3 reads TGTGCCAGCAGTTTACGCGGGGAGACCCAGTACTTC. This gives the protein CASSLRGETQYF. V usage is TRBV12-3 or TRBV12-4 and J usage is TRBJ2-5; possible D gene TRBD2, 5 bases. V dropped 2 bases and J dropped 5 bases, with 6 bases sitting between them. The CDR3 is 12 amino acids.

The chain joins TRBV30 to TRBJ2-1; D remains unclear. The CDR3 consists of 11 residues. Trimming pared 1 base from V and 6 bases from J, leaving 4 bases between. Germline lookup yields CDR1 GTSNPN and CDR2 SVGIG (reference sequence). CDR3 sequence (DNA): TGTGCCTGGAGTGGCGGCAATGAGCAGTTCTTC. Encoded protein: CAWSGGNEQFF.

V is TRBV27 and J is TRBJ1-5; 7 positions match TRBD1. The germline V gene has CDR1 MNHEY and CDR2 SMNVEV (reference sequence). Trimming cost V 4 bases and J 2 bases; bases outside gene matches: 5. The CDR3 consists of 15 residues. CDR3 loop: CASSYQGGGNQPQHF. CDR3 coding DNA: TGTGCCAGCAGTTATCAAGGGGGCGGCAATCAGCCCCAGCATTTT.

The chain joins TRBV20-1 to TRBJ2-1; 7 bases agree with TRBD2. The trim removed 3 bases at V and 3 bases at J, leaving 14 bases unmatched. From germline, CDR1 is DFQATT and CDR2 SNEGSKA (reference sequence). There are 17 residues in the CDR3. CDR3 protein: CSASSGQRTWGYNEQFF. In nucleotides, the CDR3 is TGCAGTGCTAGTAGCGGGCAGAGGACCTGGGGCTACAATGAGCAGTTCTTC.

This chain connects TRBV7-2 to TRBJ1-1, with 8 bases lining up with TRBD1. J lost 0 bases, V lost 5 bases, and 5 bases had no gene match. This CDR3 has 15 residues. Germline V gene data show CDR1 as SGHTA and CDR2 as FQGNSA. The CDR3 region has the DNA TGTGCCAGCAGCGCGAGACAGGGGCTGAACACTGAAGCTTTCTTT. It codes for CASSARQGLNTEAFF. The entire variable domain, with the rest obtained from reference TRBV7-2 and TRBJ1-1, is as follows: GAGVSQSPSNKVTEKGKDVELRCDPISGHTALYWYRQSLGQGLEFLIYFQGNSAPDKSGLPSDRFSAERTGGSVSTLTIQRTQQEDSAVYLCASSARQGLNTEAFFGQGTRLTVV.

V is TRBV5-1 and J is TRBJ2-5, with 8 bases aligning to TRBD1. The length of the CDR3 is 14 residues. V dropped 4 bases and J dropped 5; count of bases not matched to a gene: 7. Germline CDR1 is SGHRS and CDR2 is YFSETQ. CDR3 region: CASSHGQGTETQYF. The DNA of the CDR3 is TGCGCCAGCAGCCACGGACAGGGCACGGAGACCCAGTACTTC.

The CDR3 sequence is CATGLAGGVNEQFF. CDR3 coding DNA: TGTGCCACCGGACTAGCGGGAGGGGTCAATGAGCAGTTCTTC. The rearrangement links TRBV7-9 to TRBJ2-1, with 15 bases aligning to TRBD2. Germline assignment: CDR1 SEHNR and CDR2 FQNEAQ (reference sequence). Trimming at V came to 10 bases and at J to 6 bases, leaving 4 bases not matched to a gene. CDR3 length: 14 residues.

This clone is a singleton in its sample. V is TRBV7-2 and J is TRBJ2-7; D perhaps matches TRBD2 (8 bases). V lost 5 bases and J lost 6, with 20 bases in between. CDR1 SGHTA and CDR2 FQGNSA come from the germline V gene. The CDR3 is made up of 15 amino acids. CDR3 DNA: TGTGCCAGCAGCCCCGGGGGGGGACAGCCGGTCGAGCAGTACTTC. The encoded protein is CASSPGGGQPVEQYF.

The chain employs TRBV20-1 and TRBJ2-3; D gene unclear. V lost 3 bases to trimming and J lost 9 bases, with 7 bases between them. This CDR3 spans 10 amino acids. CDR1 is DFQATT, CDR2 SNEGSKA, per germline (reference sequence). DNA of the CDR3: TGCAGTGCTAGTATGGTGACGCAGTATTTT. Translated: CSASMVTQYF.

This chain uses TRBV2 with TRBJ1-2; TRBD1 matches at 9 bases. This CDR3 is built from 12 residues. CDR1 SNHLY and CDR2 FYNNEI come from the germline V gene. V gave up 4 bases and J gave up 8 bases; unmatched junction bases: 2. CDR3 loop: CASSGTGVGYTF. The CDR3 bases are TGTGCCAGCAGTGGGACAGGGGTAGGCTACACCTTC. The full variable domain, rest sourced from reference TRBV2 and TRBJ1-2, is EPEVTQTPSHQVTQMGQEVILRCVPISNHLYFYWYRQILGQKVEFLVSFYNNEISEKSEIFDDQFSVERPDGSNFTLKIRSTKLEDSAMYFCASSGTGVGYTFGSGTRLTVV.

The chain joins TRBV7-2 to TRBJ1-6; D not resolved. The germline V gene has CDR1 SGHTA and CDR2 FQGNSA. CDR3 size: 16 residues. V lost 1 base and J 7 bases, leaving 14 bases between the germline ends. The CDR3 DNA reads as TGTGCCAGCAGCTTAGAAGTCGGCAGGACGAATTCACCCCTCCACTTT. Translation gives CASSLEVGRTNSPLHF. Full variable domain (rest looked up from reference TRBV7-2 and TRBJ1-6): GAGVSQSPSNKVTEKGKDVELRCDPISGHTALYWYRQSLGQGLEFLIYFQGNSAPDKSGLPSDRFSAERTGGSVSTLTIQRTQQEDSAVYLCASSLEVGRTNSPLHFGNGTRLTVT.

The chain joins TRBV6-5 to TRBJ2-5; D possibly corresponds to TRBD1 (6 bases). Deletions cut 4 bases from V and 4 bases from J, with 16 bases between. CDR1 and CDR2 (germline): MNHEY, SVGAGI. The CDR3 consists of 15 residues. CDR3 sequence: CASSSLGEGGETQYF. In nucleotides, the CDR3 is TGTGCCAGCAGTTCCCTCGGGGAAGGGGGAGAGACCCAGTACTTC.

This clone has only one observation. This sequence joins TRBV6-5 and TRBJ2-1; D is unclear. Germline V gene data show CDR1 as MNHEY and CDR2 as SVGAGI. The CDR3 runs 14 residues. Trimming took 5 bases from V and 1 from J, leaving 9 bases between them. The CDR3 DNA reads as TGTGCCAGCAGTATCACCGGTTCCTACAATGAGCAGTTCTTC. Its translation is CASSITGSYNEQFF.

The rearrangement uses TRBV29-1 and TRBJ1-2; TRBD1 might be the D (5 bases). Looked up from germline, CDR1 is SQVTM and CDR2 is ANQGSEA. The V end lost 1 base, the J end lost 0 bases, and 9 bases lay between the germline ends. The CDR3 length is 14 residues. CDR3 amino acids: CSVEVGTANYGYTF. The CDR3 nucleotides read TGCAGCGTTGAAGTTGGGACGGCTAACTATGGCTACACCTTC.

The gene calls are TRBV7-3 and TRBJ2-4; 10 bases are shared with TRBD2. Germline assignment: CDR1 SGHTA and CDR2 FQGTGA. The CDR3 contains 15 residues. J lost 3 bases, V lost 3 bases, and 2 bases had no gene match. The CDR3 is CASSFSSGSKNIQYF. CDR3 nucleotides: TGTGCCAGCAGCTTCTCTAGCGGGAGCAAAAACATTCAGTACTTC. Supplemented by reference TRBV7-3 and TRBJ2-4, the full variable domain reads GAGVSQTPSNKVTEKGKYVELRCDPISGHTALYWYRQSLGQGPEFLIYFQGTGAADDSGLPNDRFFAVRPEGSVSTLKIQRTERGDSAVYLCASSFSSGSKNIQYFGAGTRLSVL.

This rearrangement joins TRBV6-2 or TRBV6-3 to TRBJ1-2; D remains ambiguous. V shed 0 bases and J shed 3 bases, with 5 bases lying between them. Germline loops: CDR1 MNHEY, CDR2 SVGEGT. This CDR3 comprises 13 residues. The CDR3, as DNA: TGTGCCAGCAGTTACTCCGGGGACTATGGCTACACCTTC. Protein product: CASSYSGDYGYTF.

This CDR3 reads CASSPGTEINEKLFF. The CDR3 coding sequence is TGTGCCAGCAGCCCTGGGACAGAGATTAATGAAAAACTGTTTTTT. The chain is built from TRBV5-6 and TRBJ1-4, with 7 positions matching TRBD1. This CDR3 spans 15 amino acids. After removal of 4 bases from V and 4 bases from J, the junction contained 7 bases not matched to a gene. Germline V gene sequence: CDR1 SGHDT, CDR2 YYEEEE.

The V gene is TRBV7-6, the J gene TRBJ2-7; D is unclear. Germline V gene data show CDR1 as SGHVS and CDR2 as FNYEAQ. Trimming removed 5 bases at V and 3 bases at J, with 17 bases between. CDR3 length: 15 residues. DNA for the CDR3: TGTGCCAGCAGCCCTAGGGTAACATCATTCTACGAGCAGTACTTC. Its translation: CASSPRVTSFYEQYF.

The rearrangement uses TRBV6-5 and TRBJ2-1, with unresolved D. Germline CDR1 MNHEY, CDR2 SVGAGI. Trimming stripped 5 bases from V and 6 bases from J, with 5 bases between. There are 11 residues in the CDR3. The CDR3: CASSQSNEQFF. DNA of the CDR3: TGTGCCAGCAGTCAGAGCAATGAGCAGTTCTTC.

The V gene is TRBV7-9, the J gene TRBJ1-2; no reliable D call. This CDR3 spans 18 amino acids. V was clipped by 1 base and J by 0 bases, with 18 bases between them. Germline assignment: CDR1 SEHNR and CDR2 FQNEAQ (reference sequence). CDR3 sequence reads: CASSLGTGFLGSNYGYTF. In DNA, the CDR3 is TGTGCCAGCAGCTTAGGAACCGGATTTCTCGGATCTAACTATGGCTACACCTTC.

With respect to this clone: Because the CDR3's place on the DNA is in doubt, the DNA is left out and the CDR3 is given as listed by TCRdb. This rearrangement joins TRBV7-9 to TRBJ1-5. Germline-derived CDR1 and CDR2 are SEHNR and FQNEAQ (reference sequence). 16 amino acids form the CDR3, both terminal residues included. CDR3 sequence reads: CASSLAVAARNQPQHF.